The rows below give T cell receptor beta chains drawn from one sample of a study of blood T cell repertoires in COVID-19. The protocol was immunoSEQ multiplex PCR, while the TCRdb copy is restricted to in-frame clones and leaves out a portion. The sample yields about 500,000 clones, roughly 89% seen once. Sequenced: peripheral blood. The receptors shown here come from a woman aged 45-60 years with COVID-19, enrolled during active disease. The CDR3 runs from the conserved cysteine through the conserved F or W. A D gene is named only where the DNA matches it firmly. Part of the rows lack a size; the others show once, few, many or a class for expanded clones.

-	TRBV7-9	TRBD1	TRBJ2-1	CASSLDRGYNEQFF	TGTGCCAGCAGCTTAGACAGGGGGTACAATGAGCAGTTCTTC
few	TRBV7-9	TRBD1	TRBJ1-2	CASSSPGQGSYGYTF	TGTGCCAGCAGCTCGCCGGGACAGGGGAGCTATGGCTACACCTTC
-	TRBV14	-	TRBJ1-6	CASSQVTNSPLHF	TGTGCCAGCAGCCAAGTCACAAATTCACCCCTCCACTTT
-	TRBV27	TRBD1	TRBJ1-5	CASSVGTGGYQPQHF	TGTGCCAGCAGTGTCGGGACAGGGGGCTATCAGCCCCAGCATTTT
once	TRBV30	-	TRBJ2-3	CAWTEGLTTDTQYF	TGTGCCTGGACGGAAGGACTTACCACAGATACGCAGTATTTT
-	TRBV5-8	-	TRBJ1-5	CASSRAFGDSNQPQHF	TGTGCCAGCAGCCGGGCGTTCGGGGATAGCAATCAGCCCCAGCATTTT
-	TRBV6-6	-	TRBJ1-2	CASSRPRPGGGNYGYTF	TGTGCCAGCAGTCGACCCCGCCCGGGGGGAGGTAACTATGGCTACACCTTC
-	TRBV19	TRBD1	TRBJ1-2	CASSHTGGSYGYTF	TGTGCCAGTAGCCATACAGGGGGCTCTTATGGCTACACCTTC
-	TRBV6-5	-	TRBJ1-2	CASRRTGRNYGYTF	TGTGCCAGCAGACGAACAGGGCGGAACTATGGCTACACCTTC
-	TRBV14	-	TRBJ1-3	CASSQVRQLSGNTIYF	TGTGCCAGCAGCCAAGTGAGGCAGCTCTCTGGAAACACCATATATTTT
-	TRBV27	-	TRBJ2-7	CASSEKPSREQYF	TGTGCCAGCAGTGAGAAGCCCTCCCGCGAGCAGTACTTC
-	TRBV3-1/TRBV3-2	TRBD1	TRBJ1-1	CASSRVGGQGTTGAFF	TGTGCCAGCAGCCGGGTTGGGGGACAGGGGACGACGGGGGCTTTCTTT
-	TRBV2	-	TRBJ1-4	CASSEYRGEKLFF	TGTGCCAGCAGTGAATACCGGGGGGAAAAACTGTTTTTT
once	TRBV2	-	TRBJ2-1	CASRLLISNEQFF	TGTGCCAGCAGACTACTAATATCCAATGAGCAGTTCTTC
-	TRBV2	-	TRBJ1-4	CASTGRPTNEKLFF	TGTGCCAGCACTGGGAGGCCGACTAATGAAAAACTGTTTTTT
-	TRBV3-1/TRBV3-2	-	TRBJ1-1	CASSQFTGFLNTEAFF	TGTGCCAGCAGCCAATTTACAGGGTTCCTGAACACTGAAGCTTTCTTT
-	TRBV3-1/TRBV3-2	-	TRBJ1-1	CASSPRGPENTEAFF	TGTGCCAGCAGCCCTCGGGGTCCAGAGAACACTGAAGCTTTCTTT
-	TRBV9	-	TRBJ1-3	CASSVEWQRDTIYF	TGTGCCAGCAGCGTAGAATGGCAGAGGGACACCATATATTTT
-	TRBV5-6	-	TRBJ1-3	CASSFASGNTIYF	TGTGCCAGCAGCTTTGCGTCAGGAAACACCATATATTTT
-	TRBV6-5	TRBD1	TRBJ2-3	CASRRDRETTDTQYF	TGTGCCAGCAGAAGGGACAGGGAAACCACAGATACGCAGTATTTT
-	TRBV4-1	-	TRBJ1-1	CASSQQSGYGTEAFF	TGCGCCAGCAGCCAACAATCGGGGTATGGCACTGAAGCTTTCTTT
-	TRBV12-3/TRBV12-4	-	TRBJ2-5	CASRGLETQYF	TGTGCCAGCAGGGGCCTAGAGACCCAGTACTTC
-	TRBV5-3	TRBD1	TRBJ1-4	CARSLGRGQGATNEKLFF	TGTGCCAGAAGCTTGGGAAGGGGACAGGGTGCAACTAATGAAAAACTGTTTTTT
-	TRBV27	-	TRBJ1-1	CASSFGQLNTEAFF	TGTGCCAGCAGTTTTGGACAGCTGAACACTGAAGCTTTCTTT
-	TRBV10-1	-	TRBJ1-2	CASIGGVSQGKPADGYTF	TGCGCCAGCATTGGGGGGGTCTCACAAGGGAAACCCGCTGATGGCTACACCTTC
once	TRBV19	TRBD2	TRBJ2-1	CASTPVGGNSYNEQFF	TGTGCCAGTACCCCCGTGGGGGGGAATTCCTACAATGAGCAGTTCTTC
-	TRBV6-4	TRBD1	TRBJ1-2	CASSDPGTVSRLNYGYTF	TGTGCCAGCAGTGACCCAGGGACAGTATCCCGCCTTAACTATGGCTACACCTTC
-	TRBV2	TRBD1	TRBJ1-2	CASSDGTVYGYTF	TGTGCCAGCAGTGATGGGACAGTCTATGGCTACACCTTC
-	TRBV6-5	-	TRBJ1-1	CATQVTLNTEAFF	TGTGCCACACAGGTCACACTGAACACTGAAGCTTTCTTT
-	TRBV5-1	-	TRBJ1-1	CASIRGEGPLNTEAFF	TGCGCCAGCATACGGGGGGAGGGCCCGTTGAACACTGAAGCTTTCTTT
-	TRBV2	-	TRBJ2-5	CASSRPAGEETQYF	TGTGCCAGCTCACGCCCTGCAGGGGAAGAGACCCAGTACTTC
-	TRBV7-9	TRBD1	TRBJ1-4	CASSLGQGAANEKLFF	TGTGCCAGCAGCTTGGGACAGGGGGCAGCTAATGAAAAACTGTTTTTT
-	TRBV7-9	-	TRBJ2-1	CASSFNRNNEQFF	TGTGCCAGCAGCTTTAACAGAAACAATGAGCAGTTCTTC
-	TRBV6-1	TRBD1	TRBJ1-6	CASSERRQGVGNSPLHF	TGTGCCAGCAGTGAAAGGAGACAGGGAGTTGGGAATTCACCCCTCCACTTT
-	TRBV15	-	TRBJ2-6	CATSSRRTVFSGANVLTF	TGTGCCACCAGCAGCCGAAGGACAGTTTTTTCTGGGGCCAACGTCCTGACTTTC
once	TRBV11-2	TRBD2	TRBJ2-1	CASSLGGVSYNEQFF	TGTGCCAGCAGCTTGGGGGGGGTTTCCTACAATGAGCAGTTCTTC
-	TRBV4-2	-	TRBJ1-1	CASSQFTVMNTEAFF	TGTGCCAGCAGCCAATTTACAGTCATGAACACTGAAGCTTTCTTT
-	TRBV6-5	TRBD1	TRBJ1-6	CASTVEDRGGSPLHF	TGTGCCAGCACGGTAGAGGACAGGGGAGGGTCACCCCTCCACTTT
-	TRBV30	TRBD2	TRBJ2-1	CAWRRLAREQFF	TGTGCCTGGAGGCGACTAGCGAGGGAGCAGTTCTTC
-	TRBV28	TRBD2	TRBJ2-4	CASSPLSGGQENIQYF	TGTGCCAGCAGTCCCCTTAGCGGGGGGCAGGAAAACATTCAGTACTTC
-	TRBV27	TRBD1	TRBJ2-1	CASSRPGGSYNEQFF	TGTGCCAGCAGCCGTCCAGGGGGCTCCTACAATGAGCAGTTCTTC
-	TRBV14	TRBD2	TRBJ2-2	CCRRGFYTGELFF	TGTTGTCGGCGGGGGTTTTACACCGGGGAGCTGTTTTTT
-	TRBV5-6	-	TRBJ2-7	CASSLGQSYEQYF	TGTGCCAGCAGCTTAGGACAGTCCTACGAGCAGTACTTC
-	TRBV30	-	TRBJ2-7	CAWSKFLGATYEQYF	TGTGCCTGGAGTAAGTTTCTTGGAGCGACCTACGAGCAGTACTTC
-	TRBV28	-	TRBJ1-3	CASSFGETSGNTIYF	TGTGCCAGCAGTTTTGGAGAAACCTCTGGAAACACCATATATTTT
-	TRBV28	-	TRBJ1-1	CASSFLTENTEAFF	TGTGCCAGCAGTTTCTTGACAGAGAACACTGAAGCTTTCTTT
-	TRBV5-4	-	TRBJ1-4	CASSLRGGNEKLFF	TGTGCCAGCAGCTTGCGTGGGGGGAATGAAAAACTGTTTTTT
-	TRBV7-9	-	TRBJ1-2	CASSWEVVTPYGYTF	TGTGCCAGCAGCTGGGAGGTAGTAACTCCCTATGGCTACACCTTC
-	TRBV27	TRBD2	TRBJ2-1	CASSSRLAENFNEQFF	TGTGCCAGCAGTTCCCGACTAGCGGAAAATTTCAATGAGCAGTTCTTC
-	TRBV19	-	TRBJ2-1	CASSIKWAEQFF	TGTGCCAGTAGTATCAAGTGGGCTGAGCAGTTCTTC
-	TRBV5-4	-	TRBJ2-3	CASSLEPRGTDTQYF	TGTGCCAGCAGCTTGGAACCTCGAGGCACAGATACGCAGTATTTT
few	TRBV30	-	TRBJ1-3	CAWSAGGTIYF	TGTGCCTGGAGTGCCGGGGGCACCATATATTTT
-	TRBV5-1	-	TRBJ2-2	CASGIRESRANTGELFF	TGCGCCAGCGGCATACGGGAGAGTAGAGCGAACACCGGGGAGCTGTTTTTT
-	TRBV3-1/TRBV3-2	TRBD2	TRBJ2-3	CASSPTSGGAGDTQYF	TGTGCCAGCAGCCCGACTAGCGGGGGGGCCGGAGATACGCAGTATTTT
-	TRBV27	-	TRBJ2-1	CASGGRNRDNEQFF	TGTGCCAGCGGAGGGAGGAATAGGGACAATGAGCAGTTCTTC
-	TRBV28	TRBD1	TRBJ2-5	CASSTDRAQETQYF	TGTGCCAGCAGCACGGACAGGGCACAAGAGACCCAGTACTTC
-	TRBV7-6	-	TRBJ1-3	CASSRGATGNTIYF	TGTGCCAGCAGCCGGGGAGCTACTGGAAACACCATATATTTT
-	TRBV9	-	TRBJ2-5	CASSSGWTPFGETQYF	TGTGCCAGCAGCTCCGGGTGGACTCCCTTCGGAGAGACCCAGTACTTC